These T cell receptor beta chains were read from a single sample in a study of blood T cell repertoires in COVID-19. The table came from immunoSEQ multiplex PCR; TCRdb's copy has only in-frame clones and leaves some out. The data hold 200,000 to 300,000 clones, with 85% to 90% observed a single time. Sequencing was carried out using peripheral blood. All receptors derive from a woman aged 60 to 75 with COVID-19, enrolled during active disease. CDR3s include the opening cysteine and the closing phenylalanine or tryptophan. The order of the fields is clone size, V gene, J gene, D gene, CDR3 DNA, CDR3 protein. The D gene is left open where the match is weak. A clone size is listed for some rows: how often the clone was seen (once, few, many), or a class if it is expanded.

-	TRBV5-1	TRBJ2-1	TRBD2	TGCGCCAGCAGCGTCATCGGACTAGCGGGTATCAATGAGCAGTTCTTC	CASSVIGLAGINEQFF
-	TRBV3-1/TRBV3-2	TRBJ2-3	-	TGTGCCAGCAGCCATGCTTCAGGAAGAAAAGGCACAGATACGCAGTATTTT	CASSHASGRKGTDTQYF
-	TRBV10-3	TRBJ1-2	-	TGTGCCATCAGTGACCCGGCAACATCTGGGGGGGTACATGGCTACACCTTC	CAISDPATSGGVHGYTF
-	TRBV27	TRBJ2-1	TRBD2	TGTGCCAGCAGTCAGGGACTAAACCTCTACAATGAGCAGTTCTTC	CASSQGLNLYNEQFF
-	TRBV18	TRBJ1-6	-	TGTGCCAGCCATTCACGGGGGAATTCACCCCTCCACTTT	CASHSRGNSPLHF
-	TRBV18	TRBJ2-7	-	TGTGCCAGCTCACCGCGGCAGTCGAGCTCCTACGAGCAGTACTTC	CASSPRQSSSYEQYF
few	TRBV5-1	TRBJ1-4	TRBD1	TGCGCCAGCAGCCCCGGACAGGAGCGTGAAAAACTGTTTTTT	CASSPGQEREKLFF
-	TRBV28	TRBJ1-1	TRBD1	TGTGCCAGCAGCAACCCGGGACAGGGGGCTGAAGCTTTCTTT	CASSNPGQGAEAFF
-	TRBV11-3	TRBJ2-2	-	TGTGCCAGCAGCTGGGGGGCGAACACCGGGGAGCTGTTTTTT	CASSWGANTGELFF
-	TRBV7-8	TRBJ1-2	-	TGTGCCAGCAGCCGGTTTTTATTGGGCTACACCTTC	CASSRFLLGYTF
-	TRBV6-6	TRBJ2-4	TRBD2	TGTGCCAGCACCCGACTAGCGGGGAAAAACATTCAGTACTTC	CASTRLAGKNIQYF